The T cell receptor (beta chain) described here comes from a study of cytomegalovirus exposure and HLA in healthy donors. Assay: immunoSEQ multiplex PCR; the TCRdb copy retains only in-frame clones and omits some. Counted here are about 78,000 clones, almost 97% occurring once; the ten biggest clones make up about 1.6%. Study-level points and caveats: The study labeled 150 to 200 TCR beta chains cytomegalovirus-associated. Reported results showed that the classifier diagnosed cytomegalovirus status with high specificity and sensitivity. Most TCR sequences proved rare, with some public TCRs found in many donors.

About this clone itself: The antigen remains undetermined.

The CDR3 length is 15 residues. Germline CDR1 and CDR2: LNHDA and SQIVND (reference sequence). V trimming: 3 bases; J trimming: 1 base; junction bases outside the gene matches: 5. The chain joins TRBV19 to TRBJ2-7; 8 nucleotides align to TRBD2. Sequencing input: PBMCs. This TCR was recovered from a man in his late teens or twenties in good health and CMV-seropositive. The CDR3 bases are TGTGCCAGTAGTATTAGGGCGGGAGGATCCTACGAGCAGTACTTC. It specifies CASSIRAGGSYEQYF. Full variable domain (missing parts from reference TRBV19 and TRBJ2-7): DGGITQSPKYLFRKEGQNVTLSCEQNLNHDAMYWYRQDPGQGLRLIYYSQIVNDFQKGDIAEGYSVSREKKESFPLTVTSAQKNPTAFYLCASSIRAGGSYEQYFGPGTRLTVT.